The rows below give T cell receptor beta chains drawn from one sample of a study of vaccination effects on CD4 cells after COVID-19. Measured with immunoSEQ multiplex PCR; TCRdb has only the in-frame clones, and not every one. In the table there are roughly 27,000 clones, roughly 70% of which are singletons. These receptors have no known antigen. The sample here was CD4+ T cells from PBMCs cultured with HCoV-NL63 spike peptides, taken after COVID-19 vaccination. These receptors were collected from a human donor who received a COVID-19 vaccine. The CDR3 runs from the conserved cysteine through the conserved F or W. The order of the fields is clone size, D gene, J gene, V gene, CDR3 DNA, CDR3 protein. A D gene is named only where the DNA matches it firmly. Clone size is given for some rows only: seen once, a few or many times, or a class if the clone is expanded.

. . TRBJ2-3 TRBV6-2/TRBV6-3 TGTGCCAGCAGTTCTCTACTACCTACAGATACGCAGTATTTT CASSSLLPTDTQYF
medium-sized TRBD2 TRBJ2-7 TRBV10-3 TGTGCCATCAGTGAAACGGGAACTAGCGGACTATCCTACGAGCAGTACTTC CAISETGTSGLSYEQYF
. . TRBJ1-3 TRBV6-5 TGTGCCAGCCGGCAGGGCTCACAAAACACCATATATTTT CASRQGSQNTIYF
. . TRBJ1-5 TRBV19 TGTGCCAGTAGTATAGAGGGCCTCCGAAACCGGGATCAGCCCCAGCATTTT CASSIEGLRNRDQPQHF
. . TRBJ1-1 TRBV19 TGTGCCAGTAGTAAACTGGCGCTGATTGAAGCTTTCTTT CASSKLALIEAFF
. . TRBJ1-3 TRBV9 TGTGCCAGCGCCCCGGGGGCAATCCGCTCTGGAAACACCATATATTTT CASAPGAIRSGNTIYF
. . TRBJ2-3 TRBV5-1 TGCGCCAGCAGCGGTGGGGCCGGCACAGATACGCAGTATTTT CASSGGAGTDTQYF
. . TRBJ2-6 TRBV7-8 TGTGCCAGCAGCTTAGCGATGGGACGGGGCTCTAGGGCCAACGTCCTGACTTTC CASSLAMGRGSRANVLTF
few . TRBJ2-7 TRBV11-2 TGTGCCAGCAGCCTAGGACGGACTAACTCCTACGAGCAGTACTTC CASSLGRTNSYEQYF
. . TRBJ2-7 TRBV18 TGTGCCAGTTCAACTATATCGAGGGGTCAAATAGACGAGCAGTACTTC CASSTISRGQIDEQYF
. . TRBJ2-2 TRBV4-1 TGCGCCAGCAGCCATGGGTGGGGCACCGGGGAGCTGTTTTTT CASSHGWGTGELFF
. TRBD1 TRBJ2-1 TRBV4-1 TGCGCCAGCAGCCTCGGACAGGCGGCAGCGGAGCAGTTCTTC CASSLGQAAAEQFF